This T cell receptor beta chain was identified during a study of blood T cell repertoires in COVID-19. Clones were sequenced by immunoSEQ multiplex PCR, and TCRdb holds only the in-frame ones, with some missing. Seen here are about 150,000 clones, around 85% observed once, and the top ten hold over 4.5%. Material: peripheral blood. The sequence came from a human donor in a cohort sampled during active COVID-19.

As DNA, the CDR3 is TGTGCCAGCAGCCAAGGACAGGGCCCAGCTTTCTTT. Translating it yields CASSQGQGPAFF. The chain has TRBV3-1 (or the pseudogene TRBV3-2) and TRBJ1-1; 7 nucleotides line up with TRBD1. From germline, CDR1 is LGHDT and CDR2 YNNKEL (reference sequence). CDR3 length: 12 amino acids. Trimming at V came to 1 base and at J to 10 bases, leaving 3 bases not matched to a gene.